This T cell receptor (beta chain) stems from a study of blood T cell repertoires in COVID-19. Study-level background: T cells, B-cell-depleted T cells, or PBMCs supplied cDNA or gDNA.

Clones were sequenced by immunoSEQ multiplex PCR, and TCRdb holds only the in-frame ones, with some missing. The data contain roughly 120,000 clones, about 90% of them singletons. CDR3 length: 13 residues. V shed 2 bases and J shed 7 bases, with 11 bases lying between them. This receptor was taken from a human donor in a cohort sampled during active COVID-19. This sequence joins TRBV12-3 or TRBV12-4 and TRBJ1-2; D call uncertain. Source material: peripheral blood. The CDR3 DNA reads as TGTGCCAGCAGTTTACCAGTCTTGTCTGGCTACACCTTC. This codes for CASSLPVLSGYTF.